This entry concerns a single T cell receptor (beta chain). This sample is drawn from a study of blood T cells in healthy people across ages. Then a second PCR, running roughly 7 to 11 cycles, was carried out with a sample-barcoded 5' primer and a J-beta primer mix. TCRdb called the 5' RACE reads again in MiXCR, with one record for every CDR3 protein. The repertoire holds approximately 780,000 distinct CDR3 sequences, roughly 24% seen once, with about 3% in the top ten. The CDR3 totals 12 residues. CDR1 and CDR2 from the germline V gene are DFQATT and SNEGSKA (reference sequence). The germline V and J ends were trimmed by 3 bases and 1 base, with 6 bases remaining between them. The same specimen was also included in a second study, on T cells of mothers and their children.

The chain uses TRBV20-1 and TRBJ1-1; D is unclear. What was sequenced was blood. The TCR sequence derives from a boy aged 5-17 years in good health. CDR3 DNA: TGCAGTGCTAGCCCACAGAACACTGAAGCTTTCTTT. As protein: CSASPQNTEAFF.